These T cell receptor beta chains were read from a single sample in a study of T cells in localized non-small cell lung cancer. Generated by immunoSEQ multiplex PCR, the TCRdb table keeps only in-frame clones and is missing some. The sample has roughly 3,000 clones, approximately 20% seen once; the top ten hold around 20%. The input for sequencing was lung tumor tissue, taken before any cancer treatment. These receptors all stem from a man aged 40 to 70 with stage I squamous cell lung carcinoma. The conserved cysteine and the conserved F or W are not part of the CDR3 here. A clone size is listed for some rows: how often the clone was seen (once, few, many), or a class if it is expanded.

abundance | v_gene | CDR3aa
. | TRBV19 | ASSITGAFYTGELF
medium-sized | TRBV11-3 | ASSSGTPSYEQY
few | TRBV11-3 | ASSFTGERGEKLF
few | TRBV7-2 | ASSSPGVGELF
. | TRBV6-8 | ASTFTLGDTQY
medium-sized | TRBV11-3 | ASSLMRGGYEQY
. | TRBV5-1 | ASSLQGATEIDEQF
few | TRBV7-2 | ASSLTSGQGNFYT
few | TRBV4-1 | ASSQVLGGSSYEQY
. | TRBV25-1 | ASSGPGPHEQY
medium-sized | TRBV6-8 | AISGAVYGYT
medium-sized | TRBV11-3 | ASSLVQGGTGELF
. | TRBV11-3 | ASSMTGLTYEQY
few | TRBV11-3 | ASSLGAARANYGYT
few | TRBV30 | AWSPVKNTEAF
. | TRBV18 | ASSPTAGGPSGANVLT
few | TRBV9 | ASSTLGGSGYGYT
few | TRBV9 | ASSVAGTPGNTIY
medium-sized | TRBV6-8 | ASRKHYRVENGNQPQH
few | TRBV30 | AWSAGNVQPQH
. | TRBV30 | AWSGELNTEAF
few | TRBV10-3 | AISEGGATDTQY
. | TRBV19 | ASSIWSGGHTEAF
. | TRBV11-3 | ASSLETGNTEAF
medium-sized | TRBV9 | ASTEQGARGTQY
. | TRBV6-8 | ASSDREGEKLF
few | TRBV11-3 | ASSSGAQSSGANVLT
few | TRBV7-2 | ASGQGGGDYNEQF
few | TRBV11-3 | ASSRDSRSYEQY
. | TRBV18 | ASSPGQGSNQPQH
few | TRBV5-1 | ASSLGGGEPETQY
. | TRBV28 | ASSTRTGHEQF
. | TRBV30 | AWSVSGGYGYT
many | TRBV11-3 | ASSLDQGESGYT
few | TRBV18 | ASSSGQGDTEAF
. | TRBV28 | ASRPPPRSVFNEKLF
few | TRBV30 | AWDFRRSDTQY
few | TRBV4-1 | ASSQALEGKGQNYGYT
few | TRBV11-3 | ASSPVTTISRDYGYT
. | TRBV19 | ASSIQGGGNQPQH
. | TRBV5-1 | ASSLERPNTEAF
. | TRBV19 | ASSSGSEETQY
few | TRBV6-8 | ASSYVGEDEAF
. | TRBV28 | ASTRPNSPLH
. | TRBV9 | ASSVEGFNTGELF
. | TRBV6-8 | ASRVGGYRGVTEAF
. | TRBV28 | ASSKQGLAGGQETQY
few | TRBV30 | AWGRDHQASR
few | TRBV10-3 | AISESGRLYEQY
few | TRBV11-3 | ASSLVGSGVGSYEQY
few | TRBV6-8 | ASSYLEKDATNEKLF
medium-sized | TRBV6-8 | ASRPSIAGYGYT
medium-sized | TRBV11-3 | ASSSRVGMNTEAF